This is a list of T cell receptor beta chains from one sample in a study of control samples from healthy donors and cancer patients. Measured with immunoSEQ multiplex PCR; TCRdb has only the in-frame clones, and not every one. The profile shows some 120,000 clones, roughly 90% of them singletons. Sequencing was carried out using blood. These TCRs come from a man aged 45-60 years in good health. The CDR3 runs from the conserved cysteine through the conserved F or W. A D gene is named only where the DNA matches it firmly. Clone size is shown for a subset of rows, as once, few, many or a class of expanded clone.

v_call	clone_size	d_call	j_call	cdr3_nt	cdr3_aa
TRBV2	.	.	TRBJ2-7	TGTGCCATCAACGTCGACTACGAGCAGTACTTC	CAINVDYEQYF
TRBV5-1	.	.	TRBJ1-2	TGCGCCAGCAGCGCCAGTCCCAGGGTGTTAGGTGGCTACACCTTC	CASSASPRVLGGYTF
TRBV21-1	.	.	TRBJ1-5	TGTGCCAGCAGCCTGGGACGGATCAATCAGCCCCAGCATTTT	CASSLGRINQPQHF
TRBV3-1/TRBV3-2	.	TRBD1	TRBJ2-4	TGTGCCAGCAGCCAAGAAGCGGCAGGGGGCGACCTCCTAGCCAAAAACATTCAGTACTTC	CASSQEAAGGDLLAKNIQYF
TRBV7-8	.	.	TRBJ2-5	TGTGCCAGCAGCTTAATGTCAGGGGTCGGGAGGAAGACCCAGTACTTC	CASSLMSGVGRKTQYF
TRBV7-2	.	TRBD2	TRBJ2-1	TGTGCCAGCATCATCGGACTAGCGGGGGGGCGGAACTACAATGAGCAGTTCTTC	CASIIGLAGGRNYNEQFF
TRBV5-4	.	.	TRBJ2-3	TGTGCCAGCAGCTTGAGGACAGATACGCAGTATTTT	CASSLRTDTQYF
TRBV2	.	TRBD1	TRBJ1-5	TGTGCCAGCAGTGGTGGGGGACAGGGCGATCAGCCCCAGCATTTT	CASSGGGQGDQPQHF
TRBV5-3	.	.	TRBJ1-4	TGTGCCAGAAGCTTGGCCCGGGGGCGTTTTGTTTTTAATGCAACTAATGAAAAACTGTTTTTT	CARSLARGRFVFNATNEKLFF
TRBV28	.	.	TRBJ2-3	TGTGCCAGCCTCACTACTGGGCAGGCAGATACGCAGTATTTT	CASLTTGQADTQYF
TRBV7-8	.	TRBD1	TRBJ2-7	TGTGCCAGCAGCTTATCCGGGACAGGAACCCACGAGCAGTACTTC	CASSLSGTGTHEQYF
TRBV7-3	few	.	TRBJ2-5	TGTGCCAGCAGCTTAATGGGACCATCTCACCAAGAGACCCAGTACTTC	CASSLMGPSHQETQYF
TRBV11-2	.	.	TRBJ2-7	TGTGCCAGCAGCTTCCTAACAGGGACCCACGAGCAGTACTTC	CASSFLTGTHEQYF
TRBV28	once	.	TRBJ2-5	TGTGCCAGCAGAGATTTACTGGCAGGGGAACCAGAGACCCAGTACTTC	CASRDLLAGEPETQYF
TRBV3-1/TRBV3-2	.	.	TRBJ2-2	TGTGCCAGCAGCCAAGGGGGAAGGGGGGAGCTGTTTTTT	CASSQGGRGELFF
TRBV12-3/TRBV12-4	.	.	TRBJ2-7	TGTGCCAGCAGTCTGCTACAGGGATACGAGCAGTACTTC	CASSLLQGYEQYF
TRBV4-1	.	.	TRBJ2-7	TGCGCCAGCAGCCAAGGGCAGGGATTTTCCTACGAGCAGTACTTC	CASSQGQGFSYEQYF
TRBV15	.	.	TRBJ1-2	TGTGCCACCAGCAGAGATGTAAGATCGGCTAACTATGGCTACACCTTC	CATSRDVRSANYGYTF
TRBV24-1	.	.	TRBJ2-7	TGTGCCACCAGTGATTTGCGAGGGGACTACGAGCAGTACTTC	CATSDLRGDYEQYF
TRBV4-1	once	.	TRBJ2-5	TGCGCCAGCAGCCAAGCCGGGACCGGGTCGTTGGAGACCCAGTACTTC	CASSQAGTGSLETQYF
TRBV5-1	.	.	TRBJ2-7	TGCGCCAGCAGCTTGGTCGCAGGGGGGTGGTACGAGCAGTACTTC	CASSLVAGGWYEQYF
TRBV7-3	.	TRBD2	TRBJ2-5	TGTGCCAGCAGCTCAGCGGGGGCAGGAGAGACCCAGTACTTC	CASSSAGAGETQYF
TRBV18	.	TRBD1	TRBJ1-2	TGTGCCAGCTCACCCGGGACAGATACTAACTATGGCTACACCTTC	CASSPGTDTNYGYTF
TRBV5-6	.	TRBD1	TRBJ1-2	TGTGCCAGCAGCGAACTGCTAGGGGGCCAGGACTATGGCTACACCTTC	CASSELLGGQDYGYTF
TRBV27	.	.	TRBJ2-2	TGTGCCAGCAGTTTACTGGCGGGGAACACCGGGGAGCTGTTTTTT	CASSLLAGNTGELFF
TRBV5-1	.	.	TRBJ1-2	TGCGCCAGCAGCCGGCAGGACAGCCTCTATGGCTACACCTTC	CASSRQDSLYGYTF
TRBV24-1	.	.	TRBJ2-7	TGTGCCACCAGTGAGACGGGGGTTCCCTACGAGCAGTACTTC	CATSETGVPYEQYF
TRBV5-1	few	TRBD2	TRBJ2-1	TGCGCCAGCAGCCTACCCGGGACTAGCGGGATGAATGAGCAGTTCTTC	CASSLPGTSGMNEQFF
TRBV5-5	.	.	TRBJ2-7	TGTGCCAGCAGCTCAGGGTCCCCCCTCTACGAGCAGTACTTC	CASSSGSPLYEQYF
TRBV5-1	.	TRBD1	TRBJ2-7	TGCGCCAGCAGCTCCGGGACAGGGGGCTACGAGCAGTACTTC	CASSSGTGGYEQYF
TRBV19	.	.	TRBJ2-7	TGTGCCAGTAGTAACCGCCCCTCCTACGAGCAGTACTTC	CASSNRPSYEQYF
TRBV6-5	.	.	TRBJ1-1	TGTGCCAGCGGACGGACAGTCACTGAAGCTTTCTTT	CASGRTVTEAFF
TRBV7-9	once	.	TRBJ1-2	TGTGCCAGCAGCTTTGAGTTCTATGGCTACACCTTC	CASSFEFYGYTF
TRBV3-1/TRBV3-2	.	.	TRBJ1-3	TGTGCCAGCAGCCCAACGGCAGGGGCCTCTGGAAACACCATATATTTT	CASSPTAGASGNTIYF
TRBV11-3	.	.	TRBJ2-7	TGTGCCAGCAGCCCTCTCCCCCTACGCGAGCAGTACTTC	CASSPLPLREQYF
TRBV7-9	.	.	TRBJ2-7	TGTGCCAGCAGCTTGGTTCCATCGGGACACTACGAGCAGTACTTC	CASSLVPSGHYEQYF
TRBV15	once	.	TRBJ1-4	TGTGCCACCAGCAGAGATACAGGGTTTGGGGAAAAACTGTTTTTT	CATSRDTGFGEKLFF
TRBV18	.	.	TRBJ1-5	TGTGCCAGCTCACCACCGGGGAAGAATCAGCCCCAGCATTTT	CASSPPGKNQPQHF
TRBV21-1	.	.	TRBJ2-7	TGTGCCAGCAGCAAAGAGTGCAAGGGGCTTACCTACGAGCAGTACTTC	CASSKECKGLTYEQYF
TRBV28	.	.	TRBJ2-7	TGTGCCAGCAGTGGCAACATCTACGAGCAGTACTTC	CASSGNIYEQYF
TRBV6-4	.	.	TRBJ2-2	TGTGCCAGCAGTGACTCGGGGGCCGGGGAGCTGTTTTTT	CASSDSGAGELFF
TRBV12-3/TRBV12-4	once	.	TRBJ1-2	TGTGCCAGCAGTGATCAGGGTGACTATGGCTACACCTTC	CASSDQGDYGYTF
TRBV2	.	TRBD1	TRBJ2-7	TGTGCCAGCAGCGCCGGGACAGGAGTCTCCTACGAGCAGTACTTC	CASSAGTGVSYEQYF
TRBV4-1	.	.	TRBJ2-5	TGCGCCAGCAGCCAAGTGGGTCTAGCCGGGGGGACCCAGTACTTC	CASSQVGLAGGTQYF
TRBV3-1/TRBV3-2	few	TRBD2	TRBJ2-5	TGTGCCAGCAGCCAAGGTCAGCGGGGGGGCAGAGAGACCCAGTACTTC	CASSQGQRGGRETQYF
TRBV10-3	.	TRBD1	TRBJ2-5	TGTGCCATCAGTCTTACAGGGGCAGAGACCCAGTACTTC	CAISLTGAETQYF
TRBV9	.	.	TRBJ2-1	TGTGCCAGCAGCGTAGATAACGTATGGTGGAACAATGAGCAGTTCTTC	CASSVDNVWWNNEQFF
TRBV6-5	.	.	TRBJ2-1	TGTGCCAGCAGTACGGACTCGTTTTACAATGAGCAGTTCTTC	CASSTDSFYNEQFF
TRBV28	.	TRBD1	TRBJ1-6	TGTGCCAGCAGGCAGGGGGCTCATAGAGGTTCACCCCTCCACTTT	CASRQGAHRGSPLHF
TRBV7-3	.	TRBD2	TRBJ2-1	TGTGCCAGCAGCTTAAACAGCGGGGGGGCCGCTTACAATGAGCAGTTCTTC	CASSLNSGGAAYNEQFF
TRBV19	.	.	TRBJ1-4	TGTGCCAGTAGTGAAGACAGTGCAACTAATGAAAAACTGTTTTTT	CASSEDSATNEKLFF
TRBV5-1	.	.	TRBJ1-2	TGCGCCAGCAGCTTGACAAGAGCTAACTATGGCTACACCTTC	CASSLTRANYGYTF